The 30 T cell receptor beta chains listed next were all sequenced from one sample in a study of identical twins. Via MiXCR, TCRdb re-called the 5' RACE reads, giving one row per CDR3 protein. The sample has about 900,000 distinct CDR3 sequences; roughly an eighth are singletons. This same sample was also part of a study on yellow fever vaccine responses in identical twins.

Source material: PBMCs. The origin of the receptors is a woman younger than 30 in good health.

This clonotype occurred a few times. The V gene is TRBV3-1, the J gene TRBJ2-1, with 11 bases that match TRBD2. CDR3 length: 16 residues. CDR1 LGHDT and CDR2 YNNKEL come from the germline V gene (reference sequence). The V gene end was trimmed by 5 bases and the J gene end by 5 bases; junction bases not matched to a gene: 8. CDR3 residues: CASSTFSGGDNNEQFF. Here the CDR3 DNA reads TGTGCCAGCAGCACCTTTAGCGGGGGGGATAACAATGAGCAGTTCTTC.

The V and J genes are TRBV9 and TRBJ2-1; D remains ambiguous. Germline CDR1 reads SGDLS; CDR2 reads YYNGEE. The V end was cut by 0 bases, the J end by 7 bases, with 11 bases between. The CDR3 loop spans 14 amino acids. The CDR3 nucleotides read TGTGCCAGCAGCGTAGGGTTCTCTGGAAATGAGCAGTTCTTC. This translates into CASSVGFSGNEQFF.

About this clonotype: The junction differs from germline at one of its ends, possibly a read error. This chain links TRBV24-1 with TRBJ1-2; no firm D call. This CDR3 spans 16 amino acids. Germline V gene lookup returns CDR1 KGHDR and CDR2 SFDVKD. The CDR3 DNA sequence: TGTGCCAGCAGTGATTTGCCAGCCACCTCTAACTATGGCTACACCTTC. It yields the protein CASSDLPATSNYGYTF.

This clonotype was found a few times. The CDR3 is CASSIARGGETQYF. The CDR3 DNA reads TGTGCCAGTAGTATAGCACGGGGCGGAGAGACCCAGTACTTC. The V call is TRBV19, the J call TRBJ2-5, with D tentatively TRBD1 or TRBD2 (5 bases each). The CDR3 spans 14 residues. Per the germline V gene, CDR1 is LNHDA and CDR2 is SQIVND (reference sequence). V lost 1 base to trimming and J lost 4 bases, with 10 bases between them.

This clonotype appeared many times. The V gene is TRBV4-1, the J gene TRBJ2-7; 12 nucleotides line up with TRBD2. Germline V gives CDR1 MGHRA, CDR2 YSYEKL. The V gene end was trimmed by 2 bases and the J gene end by 6 bases; junction bases not matched to a gene: 5. CDR3 size: 15 residues. DNA for the CDR3: TGCGCCAGCAGCCAATACGGGACTAGCGGGCGCGAGCAGTACTTC. Its protein product is CASSQYGTSGREQYF.

This clonotype appeared a few times. V is TRBV7-9 and J is TRBJ1-4; D perhaps matches TRBD1 (5 bases). The CDR3 loop spans 17 amino acids. Trimming stripped 1 base from V and 3 bases from J, with 15 bases between. The germline V gene encodes CDR1 SEHNR and CDR2 FQNEAQ (reference sequence). As DNA, the CDR3 is TGTGCCAGCAGCTTAGGCTGGGGCGCGGGTCCTAATGAAAAACTGTTTTTT. Translated: CASSLGWGAGPNEKLFF.

This clonotype was seen a few times. The chain is built from TRBV4-1 and TRBJ1-5; 9 positions agree with TRBD1. The CDR3 consists of 15 residues. J gave up 5 bases and V 1 base, and 3 bases lay outside the gene matches. Germline assignment: CDR1 MGHRA and CDR2 YSYEKL. The CDR3 region has the DNA TGCGCCAGCAGCCAAGGGACAGGGGTTTATCAGCCCCAGCATTTT. It is translated as CASSQGTGVYQPQHF.

The V call is TRBV5-6, the J call TRBJ2-7; no firm D call. CDR1 is SGHDT, CDR2 YYEEEE, per germline. The length of the CDR3 is 13 residues. V shed 3 bases and J shed 6 bases, with 13 bases lying between them. CDR3: CASSSRLGGEQYF. The CDR3 coding sequence is TGTGCCAGCAGCTCCCGCCTGGGCGGCGAGCAGTACTTC.

V usage is TRBV12-5 and J usage is TRBJ2-2; D may be TRBD1 (6 bases). CDR3 length: 17 residues. Trimming pared 2 bases from V and 0 bases from J, leaving 13 bases between. CDR1 and CDR2 (germline): LGHNT, FRNRAP. CDR3 in amino acids: CASGLSPGTTNTGELFF. CDR3 DNA sequence: TGTGCTAGTGGTTTGAGCCCCGGGACAACGAACACCGGGGAGCTGTTTTTT.

The chain carries TRBV29-1 and TRBJ2-3, with 8 nucleotides matching TRBD2. Germline trimming cut 4 bases from V and 1 base from J; bases unmatched to any gene: 4. Germline loops: CDR1 SQVTM, CDR2 ANQGSEA. The CDR3 has 14 amino acids. Here the CDR3 DNA reads TGCAGCGTTGGTACTAGCGGCCGCACAGATACGCAGTATTTT. Translation gives CSVGTSGRTDTQYF.

The rearrangement uses TRBV12-3 or TRBV12-4 and TRBJ1-5, with TRBD1 identical over 7 bases. The CDR3 consists of 13 residues. Trimming cost V 7 bases and J 3 bases; bases outside gene matches: 3. The chain's CDR3 is CASTQGVNQPQHF. CDR3 nucleotide sequence: TGTGCCAGCACCCAGGGGGTCAATCAGCCCCAGCATTTT.

In its sample, this clonotype was seen a few times. The chain carries TRBV7-9 and TRBJ2-2; D is possibly TRBD1 (5 bases). The CDR3 is made up of 16 amino acids. V gave up 2 bases and J gave up 2 bases, with 12 bases separating them. CDR1 SEHNR and CDR2 FQNEAQ come from the germline V gene (reference sequence). Here the CDR3 DNA reads TGTGCCAGCAGCTTAAGAAGGGGTAGAAACACCGGGGAGCTGTTTTTT. Protein sequence: CASSLRRGRNTGELFF.

This clonotype was picked up a small number of times. This rearrangement joins TRBV2 to TRBJ2-2, with D tentatively TRBD2 (6 bases). Trimming shortened V by 8 bases and J by 5 bases, and 12 bases separated the two germline ends. The germline gives CDR1 SNHLY, CDR2 FYNNEI. This CDR3 region has 13 residues. This CDR3 is CASLLGSTGELFF. The CDR3 nucleotides read TGTGCCAGCTTGCTCGGGAGTACCGGGGAGCTGTTTTTT. The full variable domain, rest sourced from reference TRBV2 and TRBJ2-2, is EPEVTQTPSHQVTQMGQEVILRCVPISNHLYFYWYRQILGQKVEFLVSFYNNEISEKSEIFDDQFSVERPDGSNFTLKIRSTKLEDSAMYFCASLLGSTGELFFGEGSRLTVL.

There are a few counts of this clonotype. The J gene is TRBJ2-1, the V gene TRBV12-3 or TRBV12-4; D tentatively fits TRBD1 or TRBD2 (5 bases each). The V gene lost 4 bases and the J gene lost 1 base, with 20 bases spanning the gap. This CDR3 is built from 18 residues. CDR3 bases: TGTGCCAGCAGTTCCATTGTCGGGGCCCGGAATTCCTACAATGAGCAGTTCTTC. Its protein product is CASSSIVGARNSYNEQFF.

This clonotype came up many times. The rearrangement uses TRBV4-1 and TRBJ1-1; D is ambiguous. CDR3 length: 15 amino acids. V dropped 3 bases and J dropped 0 bases, with 11 bases sitting between them. CDR1 and CDR2 (germline): MGHRA, YSYEKL. The CDR3, as DNA: TGCGCCAGCAGCCATGCGCAGGTGGTGAACACTGAAGCTTTCTTT. It is translated as CASSHAQVVNTEAFF.

This clonotype was picked up a small number of times. The chain combines TRBV7-3 with TRBJ2-1; 8 nucleotides align to TRBD2. There are 15 residues in the CDR3. The J segment lost 6 bases and the V segment lost 2 bases, leaving 6 bases of the junction unmatched. Germline values: CDR1 SGHTA, CDR2 FQGTGA. In DNA form, the CDR3 reads TGTGCCAGCAGCTTACCGGGAGGGCCAGTCAATGAGCAGTTCTTC. This gives the protein CASSLPGGPVNEQFF.

This clonotype occurred a few times. CDR3 in DNA: TGTGCCAGCAGTTCTGGGACTAGTGAGCAGTTCTTC. It translates to CASSSGTSEQFF. V and J are TRBV28 and TRBJ2-1, with TRBD2 matching over 8 bases. V shed 4 bases, J shed 9 bases, and the junction held 2 bases outside the gene matches. CDR3 length: 12 residues. Germline V gives CDR1 MDHEN, CDR2 SYDVKM.

This clonotype was counted many times. The chain links TRBV5-8 to TRBJ1-4; D is possibly TRBD1 (5 bases). Germline V CDR1 and CDR2: SGHTS, YDEGEE. The CDR3 covers 14 residues. V shed 0 bases and J shed 5 bases, with 8 bases lying between them. The CDR3 loop is CASSLERGNEKLFF. CDR3 in DNA: TGTGCCAGCAGCTTGGAGCGGGGGAATGAAAAACTGTTTTTT. Full variable domain (remainder filled in from reference TRBV5-8 and TRBJ1-4): EAGVTQSPTHLIKTRGQQATLRCSPISGHTSVYWYQQALGLGLQFLLWYDEGEERNRGNFPPRFSGRQFPNYSSELNVNALELEDSALYLCASSLERGNEKLFFGSGTQLSVL.

This rearrangement joins TRBV12-3 or TRBV12-4 to TRBJ2-2; TRBD1 is a possible D gene (6 bases). The CDR3 is 15 residues long. V was cut by 1 base and J by 7 bases, with 13 bases left in between. CDR3 nucleotide sequence: TGTGCCAGCAGTTTAGTGGGTCAGGGGCACGGGGAGCTGTTTTTT. Translation: CASSLVGQGHGELFF.

This clonotype was counted a few times. The chain links TRBV19 to TRBJ2-1, with D perhaps matching TRBD2 (7 bases). The CDR3 spans 18 residues. Trimming removed 5 bases at V and 0 bases at J, with 20 bases between. Germline V lookup: CDR1 LNHDA, CDR2 SQIVND (reference sequence). The CDR3 coding sequence is TGTGCCAGTAGTGTGGGGGGGCGAATTGGTAGCTCCTACAATGAGCAGTTCTTC. This gives the protein CASSVGGRIGSSYNEQFF.

The gene calls are TRBV12-3 or TRBV12-4 and TRBJ2-1; weak D call: TRBD1 (5 bases). The germline V and J ends were trimmed by 5 bases and 8 bases, with 16 bases remaining between them. This CDR3 has 14 residues. The chain's CDR3 is CASSPPPGWDEQFF. Written as DNA, the CDR3 is TGTGCCAGCAGTCCTCCGCCAGGGTGGGATGAGCAGTTCTTC.

This clonotype was seen a few times. This sequence joins TRBV20-1 and TRBJ2-2; D gene uncertain. CDR1 and CDR2 from the germline V gene are DFQATT and SNEGSKA (reference sequence). V was clipped by 1 base and J by 0 bases, with 9 bases between them. This CDR3 has 15 residues. Here the CDR3 DNA reads TGCAGTGCTAGAGGAGGTATTGCGAACACCGGGGAGCTGTTTTTT. Residues: CSARGGIANTGELFF.

This clonotype came up a few times. The rearrangement links TRBV6-1 to TRBJ2-1; 10 bases line up with TRBD2. Germline loops: CDR1 MNHNS, CDR2 SASEGT. Losses at the gene ends were 7 bases for V and 4 bases for J; bases not matched to a gene: 7. CDR3 length: 15 amino acids. The CDR3, as DNA: TGTGCCAGCACCAGCGGGAGGGCCGGTTACAATGAGCAGTTCTTC. Translation gives CASTSGRAGYNEQFF.

In its sample, this clonotype was seen a few times. The chain combines TRBV20-1 with TRBJ2-5, with D uncertain. V gave up 6 bases and J gave up 0 bases, with 11 bases separating them. The CDR3 has 13 amino acids. From germline, CDR1 is DFQATT and CDR2 SNEGSKA (reference sequence). CDR3 region: CSAFFSDQETQYF. CDR3 DNA sequence: TGCAGTGCCTTTTTCAGCGACCAAGAGACCCAGTACTTC.

This clonotype was recorded a few times. This chain joins TRBV11-3 and TRBJ2-6; tentative D call: TRBD2 (6 bases). The CDR3 is 17 residues long. Germline CDR1 SGHNT, CDR2 YENEEA. V was trimmed by 3 bases and J by 0 bases, leaving 12 bases between them. CDR3 residues: CASSFAGSYSGANVLTF. CDR3 in DNA: TGTGCCAGCAGCTTTGCGGGGTCCTACTCTGGGGCCAACGTCCTGACTTTC.

This clonotype has just a few counts. V usage is TRBV29-1 and J usage is TRBJ2-1, with 8 bases that match TRBD1. V was pared by 7 bases and J by 8 bases, with 10 bases of the junction left unmatched. The CDR3 contains 13 residues. Germline V gives CDR1 SQVTM, CDR2 ANQGSEA. In DNA, the CDR3 is TGCAGCGCCCGGTCCAGGGGGCTTGATGAGCAGTTCTTC. Amino acids: CSARSRGLDEQFF.

J is TRBJ1-1 and V is TRBV7-6; 9 bases agree with TRBD1. J gave up 4 bases and V 0 bases, and 9 bases lay outside the gene matches. From germline, CDR1 is SGHVS and CDR2 FNYEAQ. The CDR3 has 17 amino acids. The chain's CDR3 is CASSLAGDRGMTTEAFF. The CDR3 nucleotides are TGTGCCAGCAGCTTAGCGGGAGACAGGGGGATGACCACTGAAGCTTTCTTT.

The table lists this clonotype with a few counts. The chain has TRBV10-3 and TRBJ2-5; D unresolved. This CDR3 comprises 12 residues. The germline gives CDR1 ENHRY, CDR2 SYGVKD. The V end lost 7 bases, the J end lost 0 bases, and 6 bases lay between the germline ends. The DNA for the CDR3 is TGTGCCATCAAAGGAGACCAAGAGACCCAGTACTTC. Translated: CAIKGDQETQYF.

This clonotype showed up many times. The chain employs TRBV20-1 and TRBJ2-2; D possibly uses TRBD1 or TRBD2 (5 bases each). The CDR3 extends over 16 amino acids. The ends were cut back, 1 base at V and 6 bases at J, with 18 bases in the middle. The V gene's germline CDR1 is DFQATT and CDR2 SNEGSKA (reference sequence). The CDR3 is CSARGVNTGPAGELFF. In DNA form, the CDR3 reads TGCAGTGCTAGAGGGGTAAACACGGGGCCCGCCGGGGAGCTGTTTTTT.

The table lists this clonotype with a count of one. The chain uses TRBV7-9 and TRBJ2-1; perhaps TRBD2 as D (6 bases). Trimming removed 2 bases from V and 14 bases from J, with 13 bases in between. CDR1 SEHNR and CDR2 FQNEAQ come from the germline V gene (reference sequence). CDR3 length equals 12 residues. CDR3 DNA sequence: TGTGCCAGCAGCTTATTGGGTACGGGGGAGTTCTTC. This gives the protein CASSLLGTGEFF. Combining the CDR3 with reference TRBV7-9 and TRBJ2-1 gives the whole variable domain DTGVSQNPRHKITKRGQNVTFRCDPISEHNRLYWYRQTLGQGPEFLTYFQNEAQLEKSRLLSDRFSAERPKGSFSTLEIQRTEQGDSAMYLCASSLLGTGEFFGPGTRLTVL.